This TCR beta chain came from a study of vaccination and CD4 T cells after COVID-19. Study background: Stimuli were overlapping spike peptide pools of SARS-CoV-2 and three common cold coronaviruses (HCoV-NL63, HCoV-OC43, HCoV-229E).

The sample holds one count of this clonotype. Its antigen is not identified. The treatment here: approximately nine-day PBMC culture with coronavirus spike peptide pools or control peptides (ViraFEST assay). Via ViraFEST, peptide pools expanded antigen-specific T cells before TCR sequencing. The assay that was used to sequence DNA from cultured CD4+ T cells was the Oncomine TCR Beta short-read assay. From the PCR reads, TCRdb called clonotypes with MiXCR, one entry per CDR3 protein. The table has 20,000 to 25,000 distinct CDR3 sequences, more than 40% seen once. Germline CDR1 is SGHRS and CDR2 is YFSETQ. This CDR3 has 16 amino acids. Trimming took 4 bases from V and 0 from J; bases not matched to a gene: 2.

The chain employs TRBV5-1 and TRBJ2-2; 11 positions match TRBD2. The specimen comprised CD4+ T cells from blood, cultured in vitro, sampled before SARS-CoV-2 vaccination. This receptor was taken from a human donor who received a COVID-19 vaccine. CDR3 bases: TGCGCCAGCAGCCAGGGACTAGCGGCGAACACCGGGGAGCTGTTTTTT. Its protein is CASSQGLAANTGELFF. The full variable domain, in which reference TRBV5-1 and TRBJ2-2 provide the parts outside the CDR3, is KAGVTQTPRYLIKTRGQQVTLSCSPISGHRSVSWYQQTPGQGLQFLFEYFSETQRNKGNFPGRFSGRQFSNSRSEMNVSTLELGDSALYLCASSQGLAANTGELFFGEGSRLTVL.